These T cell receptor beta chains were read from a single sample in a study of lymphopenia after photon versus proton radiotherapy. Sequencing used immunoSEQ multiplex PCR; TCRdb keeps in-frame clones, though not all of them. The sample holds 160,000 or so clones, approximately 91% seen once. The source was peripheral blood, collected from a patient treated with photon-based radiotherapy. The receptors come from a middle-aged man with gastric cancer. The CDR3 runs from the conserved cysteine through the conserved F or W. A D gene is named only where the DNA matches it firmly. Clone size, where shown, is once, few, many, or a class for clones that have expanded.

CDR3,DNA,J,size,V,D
CASSGRQSRANVLTF,TGTGCCAGCAGTGGCAGACAGTCCCGGGCCAACGTCCTGACTTTC,TRBJ2-6,.,TRBV27,.
CASSLRLPEAHEQYF,TGTGCCAGCAGTTTAAGGCTCCCGGAGGCCCACGAGCAGTACTTC,TRBJ2-7,.,TRBV27,.
CASSIPTHLGTEAFF,TGTGCCAGTAGTATCCCGACCCATTTGGGCACTGAAGCTTTCTTT,TRBJ1-1,medium-sized,TRBV19,.
CASSRQGNNQPQHF,TGTGCCAGCAGCAGACAGGGCAACAATCAGCCCCAGCATTTT,TRBJ1-5,.,TRBV28,TRBD1
CAWSVSGGWNTGELFF,TGTGCCTGGAGTGTATCCGGGGGATGGAACACCGGGGAGCTGTTTTTT,TRBJ2-2,.,TRBV30,.
CASSPGQGASYEQYF,TGTGCCAGCAGCCCCGGACAGGGGGCATCCTACGAGCAGTACTTC,TRBJ2-7,.,TRBV11-1,TRBD1
CASSQVGGAKNIQYF,TGCGCCAGCAGCCAAGTCGGAGGAGCCAAAAACATTCAGTACTTC,TRBJ2-4,.,TRBV4-1,.
CASSQEPGTGGDEQYF,TGCGCCAGCAGCCAAGAGCCCGGGACAGGGGGCGATGAGCAGTACTTC,TRBJ2-7,.,TRBV4-1,TRBD1
CASSSDDRDNQPQHF,TGTGCCAGCAGCTCCGATGACAGGGACAATCAGCCCCAGCATTTT,TRBJ1-5,.,TRBV7-9,TRBD1
CASSVHTSGSVEQFF,TGTGCCAGCAGCGTTCATACTAGCGGGAGCGTCGAACAGTTCTTC,TRBJ2-1,.,TRBV9,TRBD2
CASSPLRAGSNEQYF,TGTGCCAGCTCACCACTTAGGGCAGGGTCGAACGAGCAGTACTTC,TRBJ2-7,.,TRBV18,.
CASSGGRVLVREQFF,TGTGCCAGCAGCGGAGGCAGGGTCTTGGTTCGTGAGCAGTTCTTC,TRBJ2-1,once,TRBV6-5,.
CATSRAGDGYTF,TGTGCCACCAGCAGAGCGGGCGATGGCTACACCTTC,TRBJ1-2,.,TRBV15,.
CASSVGEGARRAVHEQFF,TGTGCCAGCAGCGTTGGGGAGGGGGCTCGACGGGCGGTCCATGAGCAGTTCTTC,TRBJ2-1,.,TRBV9,.
CASSRPRDGKKETQYF,TGCGCCAGCAGTCGTCCCCGCGACGGGAAGAAAGAGACCCAGTACTTC,TRBJ2-5,once,TRBV23-1,.
CASSLLLTGMNTEAFF,TGTGCCAGCAGTTTATTGTTGACAGGGATGAACACTGAAGCTTTCTTT,TRBJ1-1,.,TRBV28,TRBD1
CASSIELQGAYGYTF,TGCGCCAGCAGTATAGAATTACAGGGTGCCTATGGCTACACCTTC,TRBJ1-2,.,TRBV10-2,.
CATSRGGTSPYQETQYF,TGTGCCACCAGCAGGGGAGGGACTAGCCCTTACCAAGAGACCCAGTACTTC,TRBJ2-5,.,TRBV15,TRBD2
CASSSGRLSGANVLTF,TGTGCCAGTAGTTCCGGACGGCTATCTGGGGCCAACGTCCTGACTTTC,TRBJ2-6,.,TRBV19,.
CASSFRTSGNTIYF,TGTGCCAGCAGCTTCCGGACCTCTGGAAACACCATATATTTT,TRBJ1-3,.,TRBV7-9,.
CASSLGDPLNEQFF,TGCGCCAGCAGTTTGGGGGACCCCCTCAATGAGCAGTTCTTC,TRBJ2-1,.,TRBV5-1,.
CAISELLNQPQHF,TGTGCCATCAGTGAGCTCCTAAATCAGCCCCAGCATTTT,TRBJ1-5,.,TRBV10-3,.
CASSLDPSGGGETQYF,TGTGCCAGCAGCTTGGATCCTAGCGGGGGGGGTGAGACCCAGTACTTC,TRBJ2-5,.,TRBV11-2,TRBD2
CASSLKAGGSETQYF,TGTGCCAGCAGCTTGAAAGCGGGAGGATCAGAGACCCAGTACTTC,TRBJ2-5,.,TRBV5-4,TRBD2
CASSSQGENGYTF,TGTGCCAGCAGTTCCCAAGGGGAGAATGGCTACACCTTC,TRBJ1-2,few,TRBV27,.
CASMRGRRGRSYEQYF,TGTGCCAGCATGAGGGGGCGCAGGGGGCGATCCTACGAGCAGTACTTC,TRBJ2-7,.,TRBV28,TRBD1
CASSPSNEQYF,TGTGCCAGCTCACCAAGCAACGAGCAGTACTTC,TRBJ2-7,.,TRBV18,.
CASSPAQGSGEKLFF,TGTGCCAGCTCACCGGCGCAGGGGAGCGGTGAAAAACTGTTTTTT,TRBJ1-4,.,TRBV18,.
CASSMGGRETQYF,TGTGCCAGCAGCATGGGCGGGAGGGAGACCCAGTACTTC,TRBJ2-5,once,TRBV28,TRBD2
CASRLLGNPGELFF,TGTGCCAGCAGACTCCTCGGGAATCCGGGGGAGCTGTTTTTT,TRBJ2-2,.,TRBV6-5,.